This T cell receptor beta chain comes out of a study of T cell responses to AZD1222 COVID-19 vaccine. Study overall: Recipients boosted at about 4 weeks or about 12 weeks are pooled.

Profiled with immunoSEQ multiplex PCR; TCRdb holds only in-frame clones, not every one. The sample shows 120,000 or so clones, more than 75% of them seen only once. Study findings and constraints: Once two AZD1222 doses were given, Spike-specific TCR breadth and depth went up.

Germline CDR1 MRHNA, CDR2 SNTAGT. V was clipped by 2 bases and J by 0 bases; unmatched bases: 9. This CDR3 region has 17 residues. Points on this clone: Its specificity is unknown.

This TCR was sampled from an adult in good health. The chain carries TRBV6-4 and TRBJ1-2; 7 bases fit TRBD1. The sample in question was peripheral blood, obtained on day 0 of AZD1222 vaccination. The CDR3 sequence: CASSDVFRQGANYGYTF. CDR3 DNA: TGTGCCAGCAGTGACGTCTTCAGACAGGGCGCTAACTATGGCTACACCTTC.